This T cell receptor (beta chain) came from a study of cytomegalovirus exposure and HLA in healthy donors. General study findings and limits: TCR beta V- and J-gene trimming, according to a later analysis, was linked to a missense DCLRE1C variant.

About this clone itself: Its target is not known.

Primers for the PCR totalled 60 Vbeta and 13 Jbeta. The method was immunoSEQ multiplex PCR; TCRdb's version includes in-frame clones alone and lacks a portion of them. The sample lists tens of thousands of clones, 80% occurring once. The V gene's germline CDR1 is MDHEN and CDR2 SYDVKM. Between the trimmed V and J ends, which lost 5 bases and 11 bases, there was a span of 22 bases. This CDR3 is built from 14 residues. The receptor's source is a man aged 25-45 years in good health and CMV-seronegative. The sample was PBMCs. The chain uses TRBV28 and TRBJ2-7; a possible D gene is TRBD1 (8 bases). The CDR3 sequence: CASSGGGQDLVEYF. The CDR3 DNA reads TGTGCCAGCAGTGGGGGGGGACAGGATCTTGTGGAGTACTTC.